This passage covers 29 T cell receptor beta chains from one sample sequenced in a study of shared clonotypes between healthy human individuals. Data came from immunoSEQ multiplex PCR; TCRdb stores just in-frame clones and leaves some out. Of about 2,500,000 clones in the sample, approximately 92% were seen once. Sequencing was done on a sample of naive CD4+ T cells sorted from blood. This sample's subset: CD45RA+ positively selected. These receptors originate from a man aged 18 to 30 in good health.

In this sample, this clone turned up once. V gene TRBV6-1 combines with J gene TRBJ2-7; weak D call: TRBD1 (5 bases). Germline V gives CDR1 MNHNS, CDR2 SASEGT. Between the trimmed V and J ends, which lost 2 bases and 3 bases, there was a span of 11 bases. CDR3 size: 14 residues. The CDR3 DNA sequence: TGTGCCAGCAGTGAATATGCAGGGTACTACGAGCAGTACTTC. The encoded protein is CASSEYAGYYEQYF.

The chain is built from TRBV25-1 and TRBJ2-1; the match to TRBD2 covers 10 bases. The CDR3 spans 17 residues. Germline CDR1 MGHDK, CDR2 SYGVNS. Unmatched junction bases numbered 9, after V lost 3 bases and J lost 4 bases. The CDR3 DNA sequence: TGTGCCAGCAGTGACTTCCCTACTAGCGGGGCTTACAATGAGCAGTTCTTC. Translation gives CASSDFPTSGAYNEQFF.

The chain combines TRBV5-4 with TRBJ2-5; tentative D call: TRBD2 (7 bases). Trimming removed 2 bases at V and 5 bases at J, with 22 bases between. In germline, CDR1 is SGHNT, CDR2 YYREEE (reference sequence). The CDR3 length is 17 residues. The CDR3 loop reads CASSFYISIGGQETQYF. Written as DNA, the CDR3 is TGTGCCAGCAGCTTCTATATTAGTATCGGGGGGCAGGAGACCCAGTACTTC. Full variable domain (remainder filled in from reference TRBV5-4 and TRBJ2-5): ETGVTQSPTHLIKTRGQQVTLRCSSQSGHNTVSWYQQALGQGPQFIFQYYREEENGRGNFPPRFSGLQFPNYSSELNVNALELDDSALYLCASSFYISIGGQETQYFGPGTRLLVL.

The chain joins TRBV5-4 to TRBJ1-2; a possible D gene is TRBD1 (5 bases). Germline-derived CDR1 and CDR2 are SGHNT and YYREEE (reference sequence). There are 14 residues in the CDR3. The V gene lost 0 bases and the J gene lost 0 bases, with 6 bases spanning the gap. This CDR3 is CASSLDRSNYGYTF. DNA for the CDR3: TGTGCCAGCAGCTTGGACAGGTCTAACTATGGCTACACCTTC.

A single count supports this clone. The V gene is TRBV6-5, the J gene TRBJ2-7; 7 bases map to TRBD1. With 11 bases clipped from V and 1 base from J, the junction kept 11 bases outside the gene matches. Germline lookup yields CDR1 MNHEY and CDR2 SVGAGI. The CDR3 is 14 amino acids. For the CDR3, the DNA is TGTGCCTGTAAGAGGGGGCTGGAATCCTACGAGCAGTACTTC. Translation: CACKRGLESYEQYF.

The V and J genes are TRBV30 and TRBJ2-7; D may be TRBD1 or TRBD2 (6 bases each). CDR1 and CDR2 from the germline V gene are GTSNPN and SVGIG (reference sequence). V lost 0 bases and J 4 bases, leaving 16 bases between the germline ends. This CDR3 is built from 15 residues. The chain's CDR3 is CAWSVWGAGRYEQYF. As DNA, the CDR3 is TGTGCCTGGAGTGTATGGGGGGCGGGCCGTTACGAGCAGTACTTC.

The chain recombines TRBV30 with TRBJ1-4; 9 bases align to TRBD1. Trimming removed 4 bases from V and 11 bases from J; junction bases left unmatched: 8. The CDR3 runs 13 residues. CDR1 and CDR2 (germline): GTSNPN, SVGIG (reference sequence). As DNA, the CDR3 is TGTGCCTGGACCGGGACAGGGAAGGACAAACTGTTTTTT. Amino acid sequence: CAWTGTGKDKLFF.

In its sample, this clone was seen a few times. V and J are TRBV27 and TRBJ1-6; 7 bases match TRBD1. This CDR3 contains 15 residues. Germline loops: CDR1 MNHEY, CDR2 SMNVEV (reference sequence). J was trimmed by 2 bases and V by 5 bases; bases with no gene match: 3. DNA for the CDR3: TGTGCCAGCAGTACGGGACAGACCTATAATTCACCCCTCCACTTT. Its translation is CASSTGQTYNSPLHF.

The rearrangement links TRBV11-2 to TRBJ2-6, with TRBD1 as a possible D gene (6 bases). Germline CDR1 and CDR2: SGHAT and FQNNGV. The CDR3 consists of 19 residues. V gave up 0 bases and J gave up 0 bases, with 15 bases separating them. The CDR3 spells CASSLDQNRVYSGANVLTF. CDR3 nucleotide sequence: TGTGCCAGCAGCTTAGATCAAAACAGGGTATACTCTGGGGCCAACGTCCTGACTTTC.

This rearrangement joins TRBV2 to TRBJ2-7; D ambiguous. CDR1 is SNHLY and CDR2 is FYNNEI in the germline V gene. V was shortened by 1 base and J by 3 bases, with 13 bases between the two germline ends. CDR3 length: 15 residues. CDR3 sequence (DNA): TGTGCCAGCAGTGAAGTGTTATCCGGGCGCTACGAGCAGTACTTC. This sequence encodes CASSEVLSGRYEQYF.

CDR3 loop: CATSPRSRGPSYEQYF. CDR3 nucleotide sequence: TGTGCCACTAGCCCCCGGAGCAGGGGGCCTTCCTACGAGCAGTACTTC. This chain joins TRBV19 and TRBJ2-7, with 8 bases fitting TRBD1. The V segment lost 10 bases and the J segment 1 base; nucleotides outside the gene matches: 15. CDR3 length: 16 amino acids. Germline CDR1 and CDR2: LNHDA and SQIVND (reference sequence).

The chain carries TRBV5-1 and TRBJ1-2; TRBD1 is a possible D gene (5 bases). Per germline, CDR1 SGHRS and CDR2 YFSETQ. This CDR3 has 14 amino acids. The germline V and J ends were trimmed by 4 bases and 11 bases, with 21 bases remaining between them. CDR3 nucleotides: TGCGCCAGCAGCCCAACCGGGACCGGGGGGATTTACACCTTC. Translation: CASSPTGTGGIYTF.

The V call is TRBV27, the J call TRBJ2-1; TRBD2 matches 15 bases. The CDR3 is 16 residues long. Germline V lookup: CDR1 MNHEY, CDR2 SMNVEV (reference sequence). The junction had 3 bases not matched to a gene; V was cut back by 2 bases and J by 7 bases. The DNA of the CDR3 is TGTGCCAGCAGTTTAGGGACTAGCGGGGGGTTTAATGAGCAGTTCTTC. This sequence encodes CASSLGTSGGFNEQFF.

The rearrangement joins TRBV6-1 to TRBJ1-3; D is possibly TRBD1 (5 bases). The germline V gene has CDR1 MNHNS and CDR2 SASEGT. The ends were cut back, 7 bases at V and 1 base at J, with 11 bases in the middle. CDR3 length: 14 residues. The CDR3 coding sequence is TGTGCCAGCATCGGGGCCTTTTCTGGAAACACCATATATTTT. It yields the protein CASIGAFSGNTIYF.

Details on this clone: One end of the junction is discordant with germline, which a read error may explain. The chain recombines TRBV6-5 with TRBJ2-3; D unclear. Germline V gene data show CDR1 as MNHEY and CDR2 as SVGAGI. CDR3 size: 14 residues. As DNA, the CDR3 is TGTGCCAGCAGATACTCTTCCTCGGCAGATACGCAGTATTTT. It yields the protein CASRYSSSADTQYF.

The V and J genes are TRBV15 and TRBJ1-1; 7 positions match TRBD1. With V trimmed by 6 bases and J by 5 bases, 9 bases remained unmatched. There are 14 residues in the CDR3. Per germline, CDR1 LNHNV and CDR2 YYDKDF (reference sequence). For the CDR3, the DNA is TGTGCCACCAGTGAACAGGGGATGGAGACTGAAGCTTTCTTT. Protein sequence: CATSEQGMETEAFF.

The chain carries TRBV28 and TRBJ2-7; the D call may be TRBD1 or TRBD2 (5 bases each). CDR3 size: 15 residues. Per the germline V gene, CDR1 is MDHEN and CDR2 is SYDVKM. V was trimmed by 8 bases and J by 2 bases, leaving 19 bases between them. CDR3 sequence (DNA): TGTGCCAGCGCCCCCCCCCGGGACGGCACCTACGAGCAGTACTTC. Residues: CASAPPRDGTYEQYF.

The CDR3 is CASSFTNPGQSYEQYF. CDR3 in DNA: TGCGCCAGCAGCTTCACCAACCCGGGACAGTCCTACGAGCAGTACTTC. V and J are TRBV5-1 and TRBJ2-7; 7 bases line up with TRBD1. With 2 bases clipped from V and 1 base from J, the junction kept 9 bases outside the gene matches. CDR1 is SGHRS, CDR2 YFSETQ, per germline. CDR3 length equals 16 residues.

This chain connects TRBV19 to TRBJ1-5; no definite D call. Germline V CDR1 and CDR2: LNHDA, SQIVND (reference sequence). There are 14 residues in the CDR3. V shed 5 bases and J shed 0 bases, with 8 bases lying between them. Here the CDR3 reads CASSPEDSNQPQHF. CDR3 coding DNA: TGTGCCAGTAGTCCGGAGGATAGCAATCAGCCCCAGCATTTT.

In this sample, this clone turned up a few times. The chain carries TRBV25-1 and TRBJ1-2, with 9 bases fitting TRBD1. The CDR3 length is 12 residues. Germline V lookup: CDR1 MGHDK, CDR2 SYGVNS. After removal of 8 bases from V and 7 bases from J, the junction contained 5 bases not matched to a gene. CDR3 region: CASSQGALGYTF. For the CDR3, the DNA is TGTGCCAGCTCACAGGGGGCGCTTGGCTACACCTTC.

The V and J genes are TRBV19 and TRBJ1-5, with D possibly TRBD1 on 6 matching bases. CDR3 length equals 12 residues. The germline gives CDR1 LNHDA, CDR2 SQIVND (reference sequence). Trimming removed 8 bases at V and 8 bases at J, with 13 bases between. The CDR3 DNA is TGTGCCAGTCGGACAGAACCGGAGCCCCAGCATTTT. Its translation is CASRTEPEPQHF.

The chain links TRBV5-1 to TRBJ2-7; the match to TRBD1 covers 8 bases. Looked up from germline, CDR1 is SGHRS and CDR2 is YFSETQ. The V and J ends lost 0 bases and 2 bases, in that order; junction bases with no gene match: 7. The CDR3 sequence is 16 residues long. The CDR3 coding sequence is TGCGCCAGCAGCTTGGGTGGGACAGGCCAAACCTACGAGCAGTACTTC. It yields the protein CASSLGGTGQTYEQYF.

This clone was found once. The chain employs TRBV18 and TRBJ2-5; 12 nucleotides match TRBD2. V dropped 3 bases and J dropped 4; count of bases not matched to a gene: 3. Germline CDR1 and CDR2: KGHSH and LQKENI. The CDR3 sequence is 15 residues long. The CDR3 spells CASSPMGLAGETQYF. In nucleotides, the CDR3 is TGTGCCAGCTCACCCATGGGACTAGCGGGAGAGACCCAGTACTTC.

This chain links TRBV4-2 with TRBJ1-3; tentatively, D is TRBD1 (5 bases). The CDR3 spans 16 residues. The germline CDR1 and CDR2 sequences are LGHNA and YNFKEQ. V was pared by 4 bases and J by 0 bases, with 13 bases between. In DNA form, the CDR3 reads TGTGCCAGCAGCCCGGCCACAGGCAACTCTGGAAACACCATATATTTT. Amino acids: CASSPATGNSGNTIYF.

This clone occurred once. The chain couples TRBV7-2 to TRBJ2-2; tentatively, D is TRBD1 (5 bases). With 1 base removed from V and 4 bases from J, the gap between germline ends came to 10 bases. Germline assignment: CDR1 SGHTA and CDR2 FQGNSA. The CDR3 has 15 amino acids. The CDR3 DNA reads as TGTGCCAGCAGCTTAGAGGCAGGGTTCACCGGGGAGCTGTTTTTT. It yields the protein CASSLEAGFTGELFF.

CDR3 sequence (DNA): TGTGCCAGCAGCTTAGATGGGGGGAAGGGCAACTATGGCTACACCTTC. Its protein product is CASSLDGGKGNYGYTF. The rearrangement uses TRBV7-8 and TRBJ1-2, with D possibly being TRBD1 (5 bases). The ends were cut back, 1 base at V and 2 bases at J, with 14 bases in the middle. The CDR3 is made up of 16 amino acids. From germline, CDR1 is SGHVS and CDR2 FQNEAQ.

V is TRBV6-4 and J is TRBJ2-3; 8 bases fit TRBD1. In germline, CDR1 is MRHNA, CDR2 SNTAGT. CDR3 length: 14 amino acids. J lost 2 bases, V lost 5 bases, and 3 bases had no gene match. The CDR3 loop reads CASSWGQDTDTQYF. For the CDR3, the DNA is TGTGCCAGCAGTTGGGGACAGGACACAGATACGCAGTATTTT.

The chain carries TRBV5-4 and TRBJ2-5, with no clear D. The CDR3 consists of 13 residues. V was shortened by 4 bases and J by 2 bases, with 9 bases between the two germline ends. CDR1 is SGHNT and CDR2 is YYREEE in the germline V gene (reference sequence). Written as DNA, the CDR3 is TGTGCCAGCAGCGCCTCTCTTCAAGAGACCCAGTACTTC. Translating gives CASSASLQETQYF.

This clone is a singleton in its sample. The rearrangement uses TRBV7-9 and TRBJ1-1; TRBD1 is a possible D gene (6 bases). This CDR3 comprises 15 residues. Germline CDR1 and CDR2: SEHNR and FQNEAQ (reference sequence). The V gene lost 5 bases and the J gene lost 5 bases, with 18 bases spanning the gap. The CDR3 reads CASSDTAGELTEAFF. CDR3 bases: TGTGCCAGCAGCGATACGGCAGGGGAGTTGACTGAAGCTTTCTTT. The full variable domain, its missing parts supplied by reference TRBV7-9 and TRBJ1-1, is DTGVSQNPRHKITKRGQNVTFRCDPISEHNRLYWYRQTLGQGPEFLTYFQNEAQLEKSRLLSDRFSAERPKGSFSTLEIQRTEQGDSAMYLCASSDTAGELTEAFFGQGTRLTVV.